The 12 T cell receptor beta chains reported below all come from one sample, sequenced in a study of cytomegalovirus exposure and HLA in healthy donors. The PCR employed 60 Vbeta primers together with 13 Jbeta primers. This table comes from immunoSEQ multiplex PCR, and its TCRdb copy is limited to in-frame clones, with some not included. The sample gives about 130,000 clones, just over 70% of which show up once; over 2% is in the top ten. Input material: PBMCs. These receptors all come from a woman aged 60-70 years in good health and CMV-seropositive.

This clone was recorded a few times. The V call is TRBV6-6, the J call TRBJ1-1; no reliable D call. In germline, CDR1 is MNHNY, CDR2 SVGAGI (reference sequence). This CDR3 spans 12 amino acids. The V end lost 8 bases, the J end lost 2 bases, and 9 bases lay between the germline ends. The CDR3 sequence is CASSYPNTEAFF. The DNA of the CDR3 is TGTGCCAGCTCCTACCCTAACACTGAAGCTTTCTTT.

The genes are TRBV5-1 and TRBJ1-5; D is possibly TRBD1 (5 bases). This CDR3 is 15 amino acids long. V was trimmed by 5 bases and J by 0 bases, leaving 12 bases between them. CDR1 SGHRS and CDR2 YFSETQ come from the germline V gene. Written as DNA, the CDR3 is TGCGCCAGCAGGACAGATTGGGGTAGCAATCAGCCCCAGCATTTT. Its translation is CASRTDWGSNQPQHF.

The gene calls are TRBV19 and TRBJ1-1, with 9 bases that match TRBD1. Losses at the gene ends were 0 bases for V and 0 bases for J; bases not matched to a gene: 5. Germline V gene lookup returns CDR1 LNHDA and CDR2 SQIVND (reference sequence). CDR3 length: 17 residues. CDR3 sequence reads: CASSIDKTGGLNTEAFF. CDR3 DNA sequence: TGTGCCAGTAGTATAGACAAGACAGGGGGGCTGAACACTGAAGCTTTCTTT.

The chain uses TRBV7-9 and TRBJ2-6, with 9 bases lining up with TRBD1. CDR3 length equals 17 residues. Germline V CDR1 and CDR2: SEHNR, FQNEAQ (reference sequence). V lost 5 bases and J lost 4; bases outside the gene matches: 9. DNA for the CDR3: TGTGCCAGCAGCCCGTGGACAGGGGAACCCGGGGCCAACGTCCTGACTTTC. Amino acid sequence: CASSPWTGEPGANVLTF.

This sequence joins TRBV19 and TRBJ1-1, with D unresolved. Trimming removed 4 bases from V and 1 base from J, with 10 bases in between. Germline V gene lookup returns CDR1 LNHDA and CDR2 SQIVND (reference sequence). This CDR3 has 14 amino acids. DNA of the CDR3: TGTGCCAGTAGTAGGGGAGTGGAGAACACTGAAGCTTTCTTT. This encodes CASSRGVENTEAFF.

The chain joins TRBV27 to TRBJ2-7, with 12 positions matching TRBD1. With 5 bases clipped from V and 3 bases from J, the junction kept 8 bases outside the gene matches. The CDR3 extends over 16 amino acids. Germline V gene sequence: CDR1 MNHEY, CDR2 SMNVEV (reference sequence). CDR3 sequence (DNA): TGTGCCAGCAGTAGGGAAGGGACAGGGGGCTTCTACGAGCAGTACTTC. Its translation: CASSREGTGGFYEQYF.

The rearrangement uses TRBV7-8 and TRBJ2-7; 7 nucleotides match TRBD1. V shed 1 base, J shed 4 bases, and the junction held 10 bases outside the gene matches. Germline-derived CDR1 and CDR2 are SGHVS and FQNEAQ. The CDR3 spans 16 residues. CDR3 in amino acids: CASSLVGTAVSYEQYF. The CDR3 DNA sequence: TGTGCCAGCAGCTTAGTGGGGACAGCAGTAAGTTACGAGCAGTACTTC.

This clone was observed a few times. The CDR3 loop reads CASATGQGESKLFF. The CDR3 DNA follows: TGTGCCAGCGCGACCGGGCAGGGGGAGTCAAAACTGTTTTTT. The V and J genes are TRBV7-9 and TRBJ1-4, with 7 bases fitting TRBD1. CDR3 length: 14 amino acids. The V gene's germline CDR1 is SEHNR and CDR2 FQNEAQ (reference sequence). J lost 10 bases, V lost 8 bases, and 13 bases had no gene match. The full variable domain, with the rest looked up from reference TRBV7-9 and TRBJ1-4, is DTGVSQNPRHKITKRGQNVTFRCDPISEHNRLYWYRQTLGQGPEFLTYFQNEAQLEKSRLLSDRFSAERPKGSFSTLEIQRTEQGDSAMYLCASATGQGESKLFFGSGTQLSVL.

The CDR3 protein is CASSQDGGLLASYTF. The CDR3 DNA reads as TGTGCCAGCAGCCAAGATGGGGGACTTCTTGCAAGCTACACCTTC. The chain is built from TRBV14 and TRBJ1-2, with TRBD1 as a possible D gene (5 bases). The CDR3 has 15 amino acids. V dropped 0 bases and J dropped 9 bases, with 17 bases sitting between them. The V gene's germline CDR1 is SGHDN and CDR2 FVKESK.

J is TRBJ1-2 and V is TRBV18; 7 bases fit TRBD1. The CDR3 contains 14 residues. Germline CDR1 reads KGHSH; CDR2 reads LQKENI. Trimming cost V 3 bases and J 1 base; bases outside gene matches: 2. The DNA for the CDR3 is TGTGCCAGCTCACCTGGGACAGATAACTATGGCTACACCTTC. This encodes CASSPGTDNYGYTF.

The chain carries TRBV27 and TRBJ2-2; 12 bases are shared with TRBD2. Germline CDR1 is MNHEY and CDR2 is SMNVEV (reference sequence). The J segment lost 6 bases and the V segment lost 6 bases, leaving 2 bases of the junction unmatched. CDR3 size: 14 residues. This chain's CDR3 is CASRLAGGPGELFF. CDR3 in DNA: TGTGCCAGCAGGCTAGCGGGGGGGCCCGGGGAGCTGTTTTTT.

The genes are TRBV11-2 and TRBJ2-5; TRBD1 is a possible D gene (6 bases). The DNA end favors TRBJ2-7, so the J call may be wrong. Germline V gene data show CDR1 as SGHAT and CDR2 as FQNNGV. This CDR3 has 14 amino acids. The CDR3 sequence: CASSLAGTSYEQYF. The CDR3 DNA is TGTGCCAGCAGCTTAGCGGGGACAAGCTACGAGCAGTACTTC.